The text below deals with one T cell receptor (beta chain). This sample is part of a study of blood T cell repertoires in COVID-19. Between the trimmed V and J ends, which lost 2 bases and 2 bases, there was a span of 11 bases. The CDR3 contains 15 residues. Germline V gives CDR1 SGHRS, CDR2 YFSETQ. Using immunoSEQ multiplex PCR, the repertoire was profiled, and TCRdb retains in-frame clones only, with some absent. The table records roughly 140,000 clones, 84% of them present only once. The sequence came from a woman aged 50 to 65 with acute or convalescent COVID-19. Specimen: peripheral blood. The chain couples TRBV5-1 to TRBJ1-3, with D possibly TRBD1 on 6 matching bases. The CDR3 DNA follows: TGCGCCAGCAGCTTAGGACAGTCCACTGGAAACACCATATATTTT. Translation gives CASSLGQSTGNTIYF. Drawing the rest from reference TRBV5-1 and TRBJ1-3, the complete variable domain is KAGVTQTPRYLIKTRGQQVTLSCSPISGHRSVSWYQQTPGQGLQFLFEYFSETQRNKGNFPGRFSGRQFSNSRSEMNVSTLELGDSALYLCASSLGQSTGNTIYFGEGSWLTVV.